A selection of T cell receptor beta chains follows, all from one sample in a study of siplizumab effects on memory and regulatory T cells. Here immunoSEQ multiplex PCR was the method, and the copy in TCRdb shows in-frame clones only, minus some. The sample shows some 64,000 clones, 79% of them seen only once. Sequencing was done on a sample of memory CD4+ T cells sorted from blood. The source of these receptors is a human donor in good health. Each CDR3 is given with its conserved first and last residue. D genes are given only for firm matches. Part of the rows lack a size; the others show once, few, many or a class for expanded clones.

clone_size j_call d_call cdr3_length v_call cdr3_nt cdr3_aa
. TRBJ1-4 TRBD1 15 TRBV5-6 TGTGCCAGCAGCCGGACAGGTTCAACTAATGAAAAACTGTTTTTT CASSRTGSTNEKLFF
. TRBJ2-6 . 15 TRBV7-6 TGTGCCAGCAGGCCGAGAAGCTCTGGGGCCAACGTCCTGACTTTC CASRPRSSGANVLTF
. TRBJ2-7 TRBD1 15 TRBV16 TGTGCCAGCAGCCAATCCAGGACAGGGACCTACGAGCAGTACTTC CASSQSRTGTYEQYF
. TRBJ2-2 TRBD1 15 TRBV6-1 TGTGCCAGCAGTTCAGGGGGCGCGAACACCGGGGAGCTGTTTTTT CASSSGGANTGELFF
. TRBJ2-5 . 15 TRBV27 TGTGCCAGCAGTTTAATTTTGGGGCGCGGGGAGACCCAGTACTTC CASSLILGRGETQYF
once TRBJ2-1 TRBD2 16 TRBV27 TGTGCCAGCAGTTTAAGGTGGACTAGCGGGGACAATGAGCAGTTCTTC CASSLRWTSGDNEQFF
. TRBJ2-7 . 11 TRBV29-1 TGCAGTGCAGAGGGGGGGTACGAGCAGTACTTC CSAEGGYEQYF
few TRBJ1-6 TRBD1 17 TRBV2 TGTGCCAGCAATAGACAGGGTGAAGTCTTGGAGGGATCACCCCTCCACTTT CASNRQGEVLEGSPLHF
few TRBJ2-2 . 13 TRBV7-6 TGTGCCAGCAGTCCAGATAACACCGGGGAGCTGTTTTTT CASSPDNTGELFF
once TRBJ2-5 . 13 TRBV5-1 TGCGCCAGCAGCTTGGACAGCCAAGAGACCCAGTACTTC CASSLDSQETQYF
few TRBJ2-3 . 18 TRBV7-7 TGTGCCAGCAGCTTAAGCCCCTCTATTGGCGCTAGCACAGATACGCAGTATTTT CASSLSPSIGASTDTQYF
. TRBJ2-7 . 14 TRBV6-1 TGTGCCAGCAGTGACCCAGCCCCCCCATCCGAGCAGTACTTC CASSDPAPPSEQYF
. TRBJ2-1 TRBD2 16 TRBV11-3 TGTGCCAGCAGCCGCGGGGGTCAAGGCTCCTACAATGAGCAGTTCTTC CASSRGGQGSYNEQFF
once TRBJ1-6 TRBD1 15 TRBV29-1 TGCAGCGTCGATAAGATGACAGGGCGAGTTTCACCCCTCCACTTT CSVDKMTGRVSPLHF
. TRBJ2-5 . 17 TRBV5-6 TGTGCCAGCAGCTTGGGCCGTCGAGAGGGTCTCCAAGAGACCCAGTACTTC CASSLGRREGLQETQYF